A single sample is the source of the 18 T cell receptor beta chains below, sequenced in a study of blood T cells in healthy people across ages. Sample-barcoded 5' priming and a J-beta primer mix drove a second PCR of roughly 6 to 12 cycles. TCRdb used MiXCR to reprocess the 5' RACE reads, holding one entry per CDR3 protein. The sample holds fewer than 2 million distinct CDR3 sequences, about 39% seen once. Sequencing was done on a sample of blood. Receptors were obtained from a human donor in good health.

This clonotype appeared once. The rearrangement uses TRBV4-2 and TRBJ1-4; no reliable D call. This CDR3 is 13 amino acids long. V lost 4 bases and J 8 bases, leaving 11 bases between the germline ends. Germline lookup yields CDR1 LGHNA and CDR2 YNFKEQ. CDR3 sequence reads: CASSLLPREKLFF. CDR3 sequence (DNA): TGTGCCAGCAGCCTTCTCCCTAGAGAAAAACTGTTTTTT.

This chain joins TRBV29-1 and TRBJ1-2, with D unresolved. V dropped 4 bases and J dropped 1 base, with 7 bases sitting between them. This CDR3 has 12 amino acids. The germline gives CDR1 SQVTM, CDR2 ANQGSEA. The CDR3 protein is CSVGPLNYGYTF. CDR3 nucleotides: TGCAGCGTTGGCCCCCTTAACTATGGCTACACCTTC.

The chain links TRBV7-6 to TRBJ2-1; D is ambiguous. Trimming took 1 base from V and 4 from J, leaving 14 bases between them. CDR3 length: 16 amino acids. Germline V gives CDR1 SGHVS, CDR2 FNYEAQ. The CDR3 sequence is CASSLVARSDYNEQFF. In DNA, the CDR3 is TGTGCCAGCAGCTTAGTAGCACGGTCGGATTACAATGAGCAGTTCTTC.

In this sample, this clonotype turned up a few times. V gene TRBV20-1 combines with J gene TRBJ2-1, with 10 positions matching TRBD2. Looked up from germline, CDR1 is DFQATT and CDR2 is SNEGSKA (reference sequence). Losses at the gene ends were 6 bases for V and 2 bases for J; bases not matched to a gene: 13. The CDR3 has 17 amino acids. The CDR3 DNA reads as TGCAGTGCCGAGGCACTAGCGGGGATAGTAACCTACAATGAGCAGTTCTTC. As protein: CSAEALAGIVTYNEQFF.

The rearrangement uses TRBV20-1 and TRBJ1-5, with a tentative D call TRBD1 (6 bases). Germline V gene sequence: CDR1 DFQATT, CDR2 SNEGSKA (reference sequence). Trimming cost V 6 bases and J 1 base, with 10 bases left between them. CDR3 size: 13 residues. The CDR3 DNA reads as TGCAGTGCAAGGGACATCAGCAATCAGCCCCAGCATTTT. As protein: CSARDISNQPQHF.

This clonotype was picked up a small number of times. This rearrangement joins TRBV20-1 to TRBJ2-3, with TRBD2 matching over 12 bases. J was trimmed by 2 bases and V by 4 bases; bases with no gene match: 4. Germline assignment: CDR1 DFQATT and CDR2 SNEGSKA (reference sequence). The CDR3 sequence is 15 residues long. CDR3 sequence reads: CSATSGGDLTDTQYF. The DNA for the CDR3 is TGCAGTGCTACTAGCGGGGGGGACCTCACAGATACGCAGTATTTT.

The CDR3 region is CASSLSGGVLNEQFF. The CDR3 DNA reads TGTGCCAGCAGCTTAAGCGGGGGGGTCTTGAATGAGCAGTTCTTC. This chain uses TRBV7-3 with TRBJ2-1, with 9 positions matching TRBD2. The CDR3 consists of 15 residues. Germline V lookup: CDR1 SGHTA, CDR2 FQGTGA. Trimming removed 1 base from V and 7 bases from J; junction bases left unmatched: 5.

This clonotype has just a few counts. This chain joins TRBV7-8 and TRBJ1-4, with a weak D call TRBD1 (5 bases). Trimming took off 1 base at V and 5 bases at J, with 14 bases between the two ends. The CDR3 totals 16 residues. The germline V gene encodes CDR1 SGHVS and CDR2 FQNEAQ. CDR3: CASSLGRQLQNEKLFF. The DNA for the CDR3 is TGTGCCAGCAGCTTAGGTAGACAGCTGCAAAATGAAAAACTGTTTTTT.

There are a few counts of this clonotype. Here the CDR3 reads CASSLEYATQPQHF. CDR3 nucleotide sequence: TGTGCCAGCAGCTTAGAGTACGCTACTCAGCCCCAGCATTTT. This chain connects TRBV7-9 to TRBJ1-5; D not certain. CDR3 length: 14 amino acids. Germline loops: CDR1 SEHNR, CDR2 FQNEAQ (reference sequence). V lost 1 base to trimming and J lost 6 bases, with 10 bases between them.

This clonotype was seen at least ten times. J is TRBJ1-2 and V is TRBV29-1; 9 bases align to TRBD1. This CDR3 comprises 11 residues. The germline CDR1 and CDR2 sequences are SQVTM and ANQGSEA. J lost 6 bases, V lost 7 bases, and 3 bases had no gene match. The DNA for the CDR3 is TGCAGCGCGCGGACAGGGGATGGCTACACCTTC. It specifies CSARTGDGYTF.

This chain connects TRBV2 to TRBJ1-6; D gene uncertain. In germline, CDR1 is SNHLY, CDR2 FYNNEI. Trimming pared 8 bases from V and 7 bases from J, leaving 12 bases between. The CDR3 has 13 residues. CDR3 in DNA: TGTGCCAGCCTCATTGAGGGAAATTCACCCCTCCACTTT. Amino acid sequence: CASLIEGNSPLHF.

As to this clonotype: One end of the junction varies from germline; a read error may be responsible. The chain combines TRBV7-7 with TRBJ2-5, with D possibly TRBD1 on 6 matching bases. The germline V gene has CDR1 SSHAT and CDR2 FNYEAQ (reference sequence). This CDR3 has 15 amino acids. For the CDR3, the DNA is TGTGCTAGCAGCGCCCGGACAGAACCCCAAGAGACCCAGTACTTC. It is translated as CASSARTEPQETQYF. The full variable domain, with the rest looked up from reference TRBV7-7 and TRBJ2-5, is GAGVSQSPRYKVTKRGQDVTLRCDPISSHATLYWYQQALGQGPEFLTYFNYEAQPDKSGLPSDRFSAERPEGSISTLTIQRTEQRDSAMYRCASSARTEPQETQYFGPGTRLLVL.

This chain joins TRBV25-1 and TRBJ1-2, with a weak D call TRBD1 (5 bases). The CDR3 contains 16 residues. CDR1 is MGHDK, CDR2 SYGVNS, per germline. Between the trimmed V and J ends, which lost 3 bases and 4 bases, there was a span of 18 bases. Here the CDR3 reads CASSDHSVGRIYGYTF. CDR3 bases: TGTGCCAGCAGTGACCACTCTGTGGGACGGATCTATGGCTACACCTTC.

There are a few counts of this clonotype. The rearrangement uses TRBV9 and TRBJ1-6; TRBD1 aligns across 7 bases. This CDR3 comprises 15 residues. Germline CDR1 and CDR2: SGDLS and YYNGEE. Trimming removed 4 bases from V and 10 bases from J; junction bases left unmatched: 11. The CDR3 sequence: CASSPERGLESPLHF. The CDR3 nucleotides are TGTGCCAGCAGCCCAGAAAGGGGGCTGGAGTCACCCCTCCACTTT.

A single count supports this clonotype. This CDR3 is CASSPQVTAKYEQYF. The DNA of the CDR3 is TGTGCCAGCAGCCCCCAGGTTACGGCTAAATACGAGCAGTACTTC. The chain joins TRBV7-2 to TRBJ2-7; D unresolved. V lost 5 bases to trimming and J lost 4 bases, with 18 bases between them. CDR1 and CDR2 from the germline V gene are SGHTA and FQGNSA. The CDR3 runs 15 residues. The whole variable domain, remainder taken from reference TRBV7-2 and TRBJ2-7, is GAGVSQSPSNKVTEKGKDVELRCDPISGHTALYWYRQSLGQGLEFLIYFQGNSAPDKSGLPSDRFSAERTGGSVSTLTIQRTQQEDSAVYLCASSPQVTAKYEQYFGPGTRLTVT.

This clonotype occurred a few times. This chain joins TRBV7-2 and TRBJ1-2; 7 bases are shared with TRBD1. CDR1 and CDR2 from the germline V gene are SGHTA and FQGNSA. This CDR3 region has 14 residues. Trimming at V came to 5 bases and at J to 3 bases, leaving 6 bases not matched to a gene. The CDR3 loop reads CASSRGTEDYGYTF. The CDR3 DNA follows: TGTGCCAGCAGCCGGGGGACAGAAGACTATGGCTACACCTTC.

This clonotype was counted at least ten times. This rearrangement joins TRBV4-3 to TRBJ2-7; possible D gene TRBD1, 6 bases. The germline V gene has CDR1 LGHNA and CDR2 YSLEER. This CDR3 has 15 amino acids. Deletions cut 0 bases from V and 6 bases from J, with 15 bases between. CDR3 coding DNA: TGCGCCAGCAGCCAAGATCAGGGGACACCCGTCGAGCAGTACTTC. Its protein product is CASSQDQGTPVEQYF.

The chain recombines TRBV4-3 with TRBJ1-4; D not certain. Trimming took off 0 bases at V and 8 bases at J, with 16 bases between the two ends. The V gene's germline CDR1 is LGHNA and CDR2 YSLEER. The CDR3 has 16 residues. DNA for the CDR3: TGCGCCAGCAGCCAAGATCCCCTGGTGGGGATCGAAAAACTGTTTTTT. This translates into CASSQDPLVGIEKLFF.